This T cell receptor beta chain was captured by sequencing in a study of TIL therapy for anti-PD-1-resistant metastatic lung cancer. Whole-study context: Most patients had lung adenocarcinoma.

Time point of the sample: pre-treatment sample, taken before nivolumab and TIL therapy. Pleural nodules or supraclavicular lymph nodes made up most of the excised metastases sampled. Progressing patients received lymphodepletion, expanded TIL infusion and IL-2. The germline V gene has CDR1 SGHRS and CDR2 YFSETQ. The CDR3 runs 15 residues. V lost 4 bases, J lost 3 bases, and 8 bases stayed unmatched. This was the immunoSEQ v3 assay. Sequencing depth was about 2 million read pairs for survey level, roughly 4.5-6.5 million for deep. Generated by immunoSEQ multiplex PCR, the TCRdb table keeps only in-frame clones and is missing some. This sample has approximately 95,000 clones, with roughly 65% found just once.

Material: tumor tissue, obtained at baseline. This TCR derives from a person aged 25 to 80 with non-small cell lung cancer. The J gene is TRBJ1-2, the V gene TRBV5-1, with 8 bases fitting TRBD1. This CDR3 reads CASSEGQGSDYGYTF. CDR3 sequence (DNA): TGCGCCAGCAGCGAAGGACAGGGCTCAGACTATGGCTACACCTTC.